One and the same sample provided the 18 T cell receptor beta chains below, sequenced in a study of Graves' ophthalmopathy and Graves' hyperthyroidism. RNA transcripts yielded amplified TCR beta CDR3 regions. Second-round multiplex PCR followed a first-round RT-PCR using HTBI primers. TCRdb redid the calling of the multiplex PCR reads with MiXCR, one entry per CDR3 protein. The sample lists 680,000 or so distinct CDR3 sequences, around a fifth occurring once. Sequenced: peripheral blood. These receptors came from a woman under 30 with stable Graves' hyperthyroidism. Some clones in this sample may be carry-over from other donors' samples.

This clonotype showed up many times. CDR3 protein: CASRETGQETQYF. CDR3 coding DNA: TGTGCCAGCAGAGAGACAGGACAAGAGACCCAGTACTTC. This chain joins TRBV7-9 and TRBJ2-5; possible D gene TRBD1, 6 bases. CDR1 and CDR2 from the germline V gene are SEHNR and FQNEAQ (reference sequence). The CDR3 is 13 residues long. Trimming removed 6 bases from V and 2 bases from J, with 10 bases in between.

This clonotype appeared many times. The gene calls are TRBV6-1 and TRBJ1-6, with D tentatively TRBD1 (5 bases). CDR3 size: 15 residues. Germline lookup yields CDR1 MNHNS and CDR2 SASEGT. The V and J ends lost 1 base and 7 bases respectively, with 11 bases between them. The chain's CDR3 is CASSEEQGGNSPLHF. The CDR3 nucleotides read TGTGCCAGCAGTGAAGAGCAGGGAGGAAATTCACCCCTCCACTTT.

This clonotype was picked up a small number of times. A much bigger clone sits one base away, suggesting this may be a read error. The gene calls are TRBV29-1 and TRBJ2-2; D is perhaps TRBD2 (5 bases). Germline loops: CDR1 SQVTM, CDR2 ANQGSEA. This CDR3 spans 11 amino acids. CDR3: CSVFNTGELLF. The CDR3, as DNA: TGCAGCGTTTTTAACACCGGGGAGCTGTTGTTT.

At least ten counts were recorded for this clonotype. The chain combines TRBV12-3 or TRBV12-4 with TRBJ1-3; the match to TRBD1 covers 7 bases. The V and J ends lost 6 bases and 4 bases, in that order; junction bases with no gene match: 9. The CDR3 has 15 amino acids. CDR3 sequence (DNA): TGTGCCAGCAGGGCCACAGGGGAGGTCGGAAACACCATATATTTT. This encodes CASRATGEVGNTIYF.

This clonotype was detected many times. This chain uses TRBV12-3 or TRBV12-4 with TRBJ2-7; 8 positions agree with TRBD2. J gave up 3 bases and V 5 bases, and 6 bases lay outside the gene matches. This CDR3 is 14 amino acids long. CDR3 bases: TGTGCCAGCAGTGGTCTGGCGGGGGGCTACGAGCAGTACTTC. Translated: CASSGLAGGYEQYF.

There are many counts of this clonotype. The chain joins TRBV6-5 to TRBJ2-2; the D is unclear. The CDR3 sequence is 14 residues long. V was cut by 4 bases and J by 4 bases, with 10 bases left in between. CDR1 is MNHEY, CDR2 SVGAGI, per germline. The CDR3 sequence is CASSSPDTTGELFF. The DNA for the CDR3 is TGTGCCAGCAGTTCCCCTGACACCACCGGGGAGCTGTTTTTT.

This clonotype was observed at least ten times. The V call is TRBV7-2, the J call TRBJ1-2; unclear D gene. CDR3 length: 13 residues. Per the germline V gene, CDR1 is SGHTA and CDR2 is FQGNSA. V was clipped by 6 bases and J by 6 bases, with 14 bases between them. In DNA, the CDR3 is TGTGCCAGCAGTTCACGGCCCGGCGATGGCTACACCTTC. Protein: CASSSRPGDGYTF.

This clonotype was recorded many times. For the CDR3, the DNA is TGCAGTGCAAGGGGACAGGGGGCGATCTACGAGCAGTACTTC. It encodes CSARGQGAIYEQYF. This rearrangement joins TRBV20-1 to TRBJ2-7, with 12 bases fitting TRBD1. The CDR3 sequence is 14 residues long. Losses at the gene ends were 6 bases for V and 3 bases for J; bases not matched to a gene: 6. Germline-derived CDR1 and CDR2 are DFQATT and SNEGSKA (reference sequence).

About this clonotype: A much more abundant neighbour one base away suggests this may be a read error. The conserved closing phenylalanine or tryptophan is absent in this CDR3, likely reflecting a read error. The rearrangement joins TRBV11-1 to TRBJ1-5; D is undetermined. Germline lookup yields CDR1 SGHAT and CDR2 FQDESV (reference sequence). The V end was cut by 3 bases, the J end by 0 bases, with 18 bases between. This CDR3 contains 18 residues. The CDR3 bases are TGTGCCAGCAGCTTCTTTCGGTTTGACTCTAATAGCAATCAGCCCCAGCATTTG. Protein: CASSFFRFDSNSNQPQHL.

The rearrangement uses TRBV29-1 and TRBJ2-2; D unclear. V was cut by 6 bases and J by 7 bases, with 9 bases left in between. Germline V gene data show CDR1 as SQVTM and CDR2 as ANQGSEA. CDR3 length: 11 amino acids. The CDR3, as DNA: TGCAGCGTCCTGGGCTTCGGGGAGCTGTTTTTT. Its translation is CSVLGFGELFF.

This clonotype was recorded many times. The genes are TRBV12-5 and TRBJ2-5, with D unclear. Germline loops: CDR1 LGHNT, CDR2 FRNRAP. This CDR3 is built from 13 residues. Trimming left V 5 bases short and J 6 bases short, with 13 bases between. The CDR3 sequence is CASGEGFVKTQYF. Written as DNA, the CDR3 is TGTGCTAGTGGTGAAGGGTTTGTGAAGACCCAGTACTTC.

The CDR3 coding sequence is TGTGCCAGCACCGGGACAGGGAACGGTGGCTACACCTTC. Protein: CASTGTGNGGYTF. This chain links TRBV6-2 or TRBV6-3 with TRBJ1-2; 9 nucleotides agree with TRBD1. CDR3 length: 13 residues. Per germline, CDR1 MNHEY and CDR2 SVGEGT. The junction had 7 bases not matched to a gene; V was cut back by 7 bases and J by 7 bases.

This clonotype was seen many times. This chain uses TRBV15 with TRBJ2-2; D ambiguous. The germline V gene has CDR1 LNHNV and CDR2 YYDKDF (reference sequence). The CDR3 consists of 11 residues. With 7 bases removed from V and 6 bases from J, the gap between germline ends came to 6 bases. Here the CDR3 reads CATTQSGELFF. DNA for the CDR3: TGTGCCACCACTCAATCCGGGGAGCTGTTTTTT.

This clonotype was detected many times. V usage is TRBV12-3 or TRBV12-4 and J usage is TRBJ2-7; D is ambiguous. The CDR3 sequence is 14 residues long. With 2 bases removed from V and 5 bases from J, the gap between germline ends came to 13 bases. CDR3 DNA: TGTGCCAGCAGTTTATTACCGGGCTTGGACGAGCAGTACTTC. Amino acids: CASSLLPGLDEQYF.

This clonotype occurred many times. The chain links TRBV12-3 or TRBV12-4 to TRBJ1-5, with D possibly matching TRBD1 (6 bases). This CDR3 has 16 amino acids. V was trimmed by 6 bases and J by 2 bases, leaving 17 bases between them. Here the CDR3 reads CASRRTDLRGNQPQHF. CDR3 DNA: TGTGCCAGCAGACGGACAGACCTAAGAGGCAATCAGCCCCAGCATTTT.

CDR3 bases: TGTGCCAGCAGTTACAGGGATTGGGCTTCCTACGAGCAGTACTTC. Translated: CASSYRDWASYEQYF. The chain employs TRBV6-5 and TRBJ2-7; D gene unclear. V was pared by 2 bases and J by 1 base, with 12 bases between. Germline values: CDR1 MNHEY, CDR2 SVGAGI. The CDR3 loop spans 15 amino acids.

This clonotype was found many times. The genes are TRBV7-2 and TRBJ2-7, with 8 nucleotides matching TRBD2. The germline CDR1 and CDR2 sequences are SGHTA and FQGNSA. CDR3 length: 14 amino acids. Germline trimming cut 6 bases from V and 5 bases from J; bases unmatched to any gene: 9. The CDR3 DNA follows: TGTGCCAGCAGATCATTTCGGGGGGGCGACGAGCAGTACTTC. This gives the protein CASRSFRGGDEQYF.

The chain uses TRBV6-1 and TRBJ1-2, with D possibly being TRBD1 (5 bases). Germline V gene data show CDR1 as MNHNS and CDR2 as SASEGT. The CDR3 length is 14 residues. With 6 bases removed from V and 8 bases from J, the gap between germline ends came to 19 bases. This CDR3 is CASRGRGKWEGYTF. In DNA, the CDR3 is TGTGCCAGCAGGGGCCGGGGGAAGTGGGAAGGCTACACCTTC.